The 30 T cell receptor beta chains reported below all come from one sample, sequenced in a study of OX40 agonist ivuxolimab in advanced cancers. The protocol was immunoSEQ multiplex PCR, while the TCRdb copy is restricted to in-frame clones and leaves out a portion. The data contain some 70,000 clones, roughly nine tenths of them singletons. This specimen consisted of CD4+ or CD8+ T cells sorted from blood, obtained in a trial of the OX40 agonist ivuxolimab. These receptors all come from an adult with an advanced solid tumor such as melanoma, head and neck, liver or kidney cancer.

Only a few counts were recorded for this clone. The chain has TRBV4-1 and TRBJ2-1; D is undetermined. V was pared by 1 base and J by 5 bases, with 21 bases between. Germline V gene sequence: CDR1 MGHRA, CDR2 YSYEKL. The CDR3 runs 18 residues. In DNA, the CDR3 is TGCGCCAGCAGCCAAGGCACCGTTGACGCGGCCCGAGACAATGAGCAGTTCTTC. It is translated as CASSQGTVDAARDNEQFF.

Comment on this clone: At one boundary the junction diverges from the germline segment, which might be a read error. The J gene is TRBJ1-1, the V gene TRBV7-7; D gene ambiguous. CDR1 is SSHAT and CDR2 is FNYEAQ in the germline V gene (reference sequence). The CDR3 spans 13 residues. The CDR3 loop is CASSLRANTEAFF. Here the CDR3 DNA reads TGTGCTAGCAGCTTACGGGCGAACACTGAAGCTTTCTTT.

Here the CDR3 reads CASSEGTSAETQYF. Here the CDR3 DNA reads TGTGCCAGCAGTGAGGGGACATCCGCGGAGACCCAGTACTTC. The gene calls are TRBV6-1 and TRBJ2-5; a weak D match, TRBD1 (6 bases). The germline CDR1 and CDR2 sequences are MNHNS and SASEGT. The CDR3 totals 14 residues. V lost 3 bases and J lost 5, with 13 bases in between.

As regards this clone: The junction departs from the called germline gene at one end, perhaps through a read error. The chain uses TRBV27 and TRBJ2-3; 15 bases match TRBD2. This CDR3 spans 16 amino acids. The germline V gene encodes CDR1 MNHEY and CDR2 SMNVEV (reference sequence). The CDR3 protein is CASSPRPGLAGGNRAF. In DNA, the CDR3 is TGTGCCAGCAGTCCCCGCCCAGGACTAGCGGGAGGGAACCGGGCATTT.

This clone appeared a single time. V gene TRBV29-1 combines with J gene TRBJ1-2, with D unclear. CDR3 length equals 12 residues. The V end was cut by 6 bases, the J end by 4 bases, with 12 bases between. Germline V gives CDR1 SQVTM, CDR2 ANQGSEA. The chain's CDR3 is CSVGELIYGYTF. Written as DNA, the CDR3 is TGCAGCGTCGGTGAACTTATCTATGGCTACACCTTC.

A few counts support this clone. The rearrangement uses TRBV20-1 and TRBJ2-7, with D perhaps TRBD2 (5 bases). Germline values: CDR1 DFQATT, CDR2 SNEGSKA (reference sequence). The V and J ends lost 6 bases and 2 bases respectively, with 8 bases between them. This CDR3 comprises 11 residues. The CDR3 loop reads CSAEGTYEQYF. The CDR3 nucleotides are TGCAGTGCAGAGGGAACCTACGAGCAGTACTTC.

The chain recombines TRBV2 with TRBJ1-1; D not resolved. Germline CDR1 SNHLY, CDR2 FYNNEI. This CDR3 is built from 14 residues. Trimming cost V 5 bases and J 0 bases, with 10 bases left between them. CDR3 in amino acids: CASSTQNVNTEAFF. Here the CDR3 DNA reads TGTGCCAGCAGTACCCAGAACGTGAACACTGAAGCTTTCTTT. The whole variable domain, remainder taken from reference TRBV2 and TRBJ1-1, is EPEVTQTPSHQVTQMGQEVILRCVPISNHLYFYWYRQILGQKVEFLVSFYNNEISEKSEIFDDQFSVERPDGSNFTLKIRSTKLEDSAMYFCASSTQNVNTEAFFGQGTRLTVV.

This chain uses TRBV5-1 with TRBJ2-7, with TRBD1 identical over 10 bases. There are 14 residues in the CDR3. CDR1 and CDR2 from the germline V gene are SGHRS and YFSETQ. V dropped 7 bases and J dropped 6; count of bases not matched to a gene: 10. The CDR3 DNA reads TGCGCCAGCCGCACTTGGACAGGGGGAGCCGAGCAGTACTTC. Protein: CASRTWTGGAEQYF.

Notes on this clone: Different DNA sequences within this sample yield the same CDR3. This rearrangement joins TRBV19 to TRBJ1-1, with D possibly being TRBD1 (6 bases). In germline, CDR1 is LNHDA, CDR2 SQIVND (reference sequence). Trimming stripped 1 base from V and 1 base from J, with 7 bases between. There are 14 residues in the CDR3. CDR3 in amino acids: CASSIGGANTEAFF. The CDR3 DNA follows: TGTGCCAGTAGTATAGGGGGGGCGAACACTGAAGCTTTCTTT.

The chain links TRBV19 to TRBJ1-5; D perhaps matches TRBD1 (6 bases). Germline assignment: CDR1 LNHDA and CDR2 SQIVND (reference sequence). V dropped 4 bases and J dropped 4 bases, with 17 bases sitting between them. This CDR3 is 16 amino acids long. CDR3 residues: CASSRVPGTLNQPQHF. CDR3 bases: TGTGCCAGTAGTAGAGTGCCCGGGACACTAAATCAGCCCCAGCATTTT.

In DNA, the CDR3 is TGTGCCAGCAGTTCTCCTACCGGGACATATGAAAAACTGTTTTTT. Its translation: CASSSPTGTYEKLFF. The chain joins TRBV28 to TRBJ1-4, with D possibly TRBD1 on 6 matching bases. Germline CDR1 is MDHEN and CDR2 is SYDVKM. V lost 4 bases, J lost 6 bases, and 15 bases lay in between. The CDR3 runs to 15 residues. Full variable domain (missing parts from reference TRBV28 and TRBJ1-4): DVKVTQSSRYLVKRTGEKVFLECVQDMDHENMFWYRQDPGLGLRLIYFSYDVKMKEKGDIPEGYSVSREKKERFSLILESASTNQTSMYLCASSSPTGTYEKLFFGSGTQLSVL.

The chain has TRBV2 and TRBJ1-1; 7 nucleotides agree with TRBD1. Trimming removed 9 bases from V and 1 base from J; junction bases left unmatched: 11. The germline CDR1 and CDR2 sequences are SNHLY and FYNNEI. The CDR3 is 15 amino acids. CDR3 in amino acids: CASGAVRGRNTEAFF. Written as DNA, the CDR3 is TGTGCCAGTGGCGCGGTCAGGGGGAGGAACACTGAAGCTTTCTTT.

This clone was counted only a few times. The chain uses TRBV30 and TRBJ1-1, with a tentative D call TRBD1 (5 bases). The V end lost 1 base, the J end lost 1 base, and 7 bases lay between the germline ends. Germline CDR1 reads GTSNPN; CDR2 reads SVGIG (reference sequence). The CDR3 consists of 13 residues. The CDR3 bases are TGTGCCTGGAGTGGGGGGGGGAACACTGAAGCTTTCTTT. It is translated as CAWSGGGNTEAFF.

The chain has TRBV7-2 and TRBJ2-3, with 7 bases fitting TRBD2. Unmatched junction bases numbered 7, after V lost 5 bases and J lost 2 bases. CDR1 SGHTA and CDR2 FQGNSA come from the germline V gene. The CDR3 has 15 amino acids. The CDR3 is CASSRTGGYTDTQYF. CDR3 bases: TGTGCCAGCAGCCGGACGGGAGGATACACAGATACGCAGTATTTT.

The chain employs TRBV2 and TRBJ2-1; 9 nucleotides match TRBD2. This CDR3 has 14 amino acids. Germline V gives CDR1 SNHLY, CDR2 FYNNEI. V lost 7 bases and J lost 10; bases outside the gene matches: 11. CDR3: CASTGLAGPLEQFF. The CDR3 bases are TGTGCCAGCACTGGGCTAGCGGGGCCGTTGGAGCAGTTCTTC.

This sequence joins TRBV5-1 and TRBJ2-1; 9 bases fit TRBD2. The V gene's germline CDR1 is SGHRS and CDR2 YFSETQ. Unmatched junction bases numbered 4, after V lost 4 bases and J lost 5 bases. The CDR3 totals 14 residues. CDR3 sequence reads: CASSRAGGHNEQFF. The CDR3 DNA follows: TGCGCCAGCAGCCGAGCGGGAGGCCACAATGAGCAGTTCTTC.

This rearrangement joins TRBV6-6 to TRBJ2-5; 7 nucleotides align to TRBD1. CDR3 length: 14 amino acids. V lost 2 bases to trimming and J lost 2 bases; unmatched junction nucleotides: 2. Per germline, CDR1 MNHNY and CDR2 SVGAGI (reference sequence). The CDR3 loop reads CASSYRDRQETQYF. CDR3 DNA: TGTGCCAGCAGTTACCGGGACAGACAAGAGACCCAGTACTTC.

The CDR3 sequence is CASSRGQVNTGELFF. DNA for the CDR3: TGTGCCAGCAGCCGAGGACAAGTGAACACCGGGGAGCTGTTTTTT. The V call is TRBV14, the J call TRBJ2-2; possibly TRBD1 for D (5 bases). Germline V lookup: CDR1 SGHDN, CDR2 FVKESK. The V end was cut by 4 bases, the J end by 1 base, with 10 bases between. This CDR3 contains 15 residues.

The chain is built from TRBV6-1 and TRBJ1-1; D is uncertain. CDR1 and CDR2 (germline): MNHNS, SASEGT. V lost 6 bases and J 8 bases, leaving 16 bases between the germline ends. The CDR3 has 13 residues. The CDR3 reads CASRGPVSGEAFF. As DNA, the CDR3 is TGTGCCAGCAGAGGACCCGTCAGTGGCGAAGCTTTCTTT.

This rearrangement joins TRBV28 to TRBJ2-1; TRBD1 might be the D (6 bases). Looked up from germline, CDR1 is MDHEN and CDR2 is SYDVKM. V was trimmed by 0 bases and J by 8 bases, leaving 14 bases between them. The CDR3 extends over 15 amino acids. The CDR3 here is CASSLWGRKGDEQFF. The DNA of the CDR3 is TGTGCCAGCAGTTTATGGGGCAGAAAGGGGGATGAGCAGTTCTTC.

The chain recombines TRBV6-1 with TRBJ2-1, with 8 nucleotides matching TRBD2. The germline V gene encodes CDR1 MNHNS and CDR2 SASEGT. The length of the CDR3 is 16 residues. The junction had 14 bases not matched to a gene; V was cut back by 4 bases and J by 9 bases. The CDR3 reads CASSASGGRRFSEQFF. In DNA, the CDR3 is TGTGCCAGCAGTGCCTCGGGCGGGAGGCGGTTTAGTGAGCAGTTCTTC.

This clone occurred once. The chain has TRBV2 and TRBJ2-2; D call uncertain. Between the trimmed V and J ends, which lost 1 base and 1 base, there was a span of 7 bases. The germline V gene encodes CDR1 SNHLY and CDR2 FYNNEI. This CDR3 spans 15 amino acids. DNA of the CDR3: TGTGCCAGCAGTGAAGTTCTGGGGAACACCGGGGAGCTGTTTTTT. Translated: CASSEVLGNTGELFF.

The chain has TRBV5-4 and TRBJ2-7; 12 bases agree with TRBD2. V shed 0 bases, J shed 4 bases, and the junction held 11 bases outside the gene matches. This CDR3 has 18 residues. CDR1 SGHNT and CDR2 YYREEE come from the germline V gene (reference sequence). The CDR3 loop reads CASSLAVGTSGGQYEQYF. Here the CDR3 DNA reads TGTGCCAGCAGCTTGGCCGTGGGTACTAGCGGGGGGCAATACGAGCAGTACTTC. Complete variable domain (other parts from reference TRBV5-4 and TRBJ2-7): ETGVTQSPTHLIKTRGQQVTLRCSSQSGHNTVSWYQQALGQGPQFIFQYYREEENGRGNFPPRFSGLQFPNYSSELNVNALELDDSALYLCASSLAVGTSGGQYEQYFGPGTRLTVT.

This chain connects TRBV7-3 to TRBJ1-4, with unresolved D. The CDR3 extends over 15 amino acids. Deletions cut 11 bases from V and 2 bases from J, with 18 bases between. Germline assignment: CDR1 SGHTA and CDR2 FQGTGA. This CDR3 reads CALGEERATNEKLFF. CDR3 DNA sequence: TGTGCCCTCGGCGAGGAGCGCGCGACTAATGAAAAACTGTTTTTT.

The V call is TRBV9, the J call TRBJ1-1; possible D gene TRBD1, 5 bases. V shed 3 bases and J shed 4 bases, with 13 bases lying between them. Germline CDR1 is SGDLS and CDR2 is YYNGEE. The CDR3 is 14 residues long. The CDR3 reads CASSARSQVTEAFF. In nucleotides, the CDR3 is TGTGCCAGCAGCGCGCGGTCACAGGTCACTGAAGCTTTCTTT.

The chain couples TRBV5-1 to TRBJ2-2; D is ambiguous. V was shortened by 0 bases and J by 5 bases, with 11 bases between the two germline ends. The germline gives CDR1 SGHRS, CDR2 YFSETQ. The CDR3 runs to 15 residues. The CDR3 DNA follows: TGCGCCAGCAGCTTGGCTTCTCGGCGGACCGGGGAGCTGTTTTTT. As protein: CASSLASRRTGELFF. The variable domain in full, with the rest retrieved from reference TRBV5-1 and TRBJ2-2, is KAGVTQTPRYLIKTRGQQVTLSCSPISGHRSVSWYQQTPGQGLQFLFEYFSETQRNKGNFPGRFSGRQFSNSRSEMNVSTLELGDSALYLCASSLASRRTGELFFGEGSRLTVL.

The genes are TRBV5-1 and TRBJ2-7; D remains unclear. The CDR3 contains 13 residues. Germline V gene lookup returns CDR1 SGHRS and CDR2 YFSETQ. Trimming took 1 base from V and 0 from J, leaving 5 bases between them. The CDR3 DNA is TGCGCCAGCAGCTTGCCGGACTCCTACGAGCAGTACTTC. This sequence encodes CASSLPDSYEQYF.

The CDR3 reads CASSVAGFGTGELFF. The CDR3 DNA reads as TGTGCCAGCAGCGTAGCTGGGTTCGGCACCGGGGAGCTGTTTTTT. This chain uses TRBV9 with TRBJ2-2; D is ambiguous. CDR3 length equals 15 residues. V was shortened by 0 bases and J by 4 bases, with 10 bases between the two germline ends. Looked up from germline, CDR1 is SGDLS and CDR2 is YYNGEE.

This chain links TRBV5-4 with TRBJ2-3; 11 bases map to TRBD2. CDR3 size: 18 residues. V dropped 0 bases and J dropped 4; count of bases not matched to a gene: 10. Germline V CDR1 and CDR2: SGHNT, YYREEE (reference sequence). The CDR3 protein is CASSLGLAGLRGSDTQYF. The CDR3 DNA sequence: TGTGCCAGCAGCTTGGGACTAGCGGGATTACGGGGGTCAGATACGCAGTATTTT. Complete variable domain (other parts from reference TRBV5-4 and TRBJ2-3): ETGVTQSPTHLIKTRGQQVTLRCSSQSGHNTVSWYQQALGQGPQFIFQYYREEENGRGNFPPRFSGLQFPNYSSELNVNALELDDSALYLCASSLGLAGLRGSDTQYFGPGTRLTVL.

V and J are TRBV7-3 and TRBJ2-1; TRBD2 agrees at 8 bases. CDR3 length: 18 residues. V shed 5 bases, J shed 4 bases, and the junction held 16 bases outside the gene matches. Germline lookup yields CDR1 SGHTA and CDR2 FQGTGA. The CDR3 coding sequence is TGTGCCAGCAGCCACTCCCCGCGGGCTAGCGGGCTATACAATGAGCAGTTCTTC. This gives the protein CASSHSPRASGLYNEQFF.